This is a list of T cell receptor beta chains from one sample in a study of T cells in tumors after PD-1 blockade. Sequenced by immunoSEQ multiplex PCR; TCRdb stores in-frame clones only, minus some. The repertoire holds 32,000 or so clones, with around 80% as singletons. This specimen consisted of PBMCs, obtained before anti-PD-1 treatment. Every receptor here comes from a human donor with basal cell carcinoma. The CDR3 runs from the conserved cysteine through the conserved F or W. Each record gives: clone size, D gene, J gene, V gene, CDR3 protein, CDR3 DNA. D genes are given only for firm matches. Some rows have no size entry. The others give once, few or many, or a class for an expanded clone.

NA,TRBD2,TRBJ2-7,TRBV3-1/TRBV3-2,CASSQDWSGGEQYF,TGTGCCAGCAGCCAAGATTGGTCGGGGGGCGAGCAGTACTTC
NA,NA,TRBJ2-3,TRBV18,CASSLGVDTQYF,TGTGCCAGCTCACTCGGAGTTGATACGCAGTATTTT
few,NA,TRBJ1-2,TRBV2,CASSEGVRANYGYTF,TGTGCCAGCAGTGAAGGGGTTAGGGCGAACTATGGCTACACCTTC
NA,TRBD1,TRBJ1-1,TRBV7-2,CASSLDGAGQGQGTEAFF,TGTGCCAGCAGCTTAGACGGCGCGGGACAGGGACAGGGCACTGAAGCTTTCTTT
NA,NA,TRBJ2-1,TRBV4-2,CASSQEPVSSYNEQFF,TGTGCCAGCAGCCAAGAACCCGTGAGCTCCTACAATGAGCAGTTCTTC
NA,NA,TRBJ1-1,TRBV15,CATSGNRALNTEAFF,TGTGCCACCAGCGGAAACAGGGCACTAAACACTGAAGCTTTCTTT
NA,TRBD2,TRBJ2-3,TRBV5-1,CASSLELAGVLGTDTQYF,TGCGCCAGCAGCTTGGAACTAGCGGGAGTTCTCGGCACAGATACGCAGTATTTT
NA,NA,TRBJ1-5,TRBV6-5,CASSYSNSNQPQHF,TGTGCCAGCAGTTACTCGAACAGCAATCAGCCCCAGCATTTT
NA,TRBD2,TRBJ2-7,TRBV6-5,CASSFLGGRSYEQYF,TGTGCCAGCAGTTTTCTTGGCGGGAGAAGCTACGAGCAGTACTTC
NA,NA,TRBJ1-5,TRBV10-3,CAISEGRVNQPQHF,TGTGCCATCAGTGAAGGGAGGGTCAATCAGCCCCAGCATTTT
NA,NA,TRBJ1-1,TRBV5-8,CASPSKVGTEAFF,TGTGCCAGCCCGTCTAAGGTCGGCACTGAAGCTTTCTTT
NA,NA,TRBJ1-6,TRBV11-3,CASSLAAGQGSPLHF,TGTGCCAGCAGCTTAGCGGCAGGGCAAGGTTCACCCCTCCACTTT
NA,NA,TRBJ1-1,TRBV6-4,CASSPQANTEAFF,TGTGCCAGCAGTCCCCAGGCGAACACTGAAGCTTTCTTT
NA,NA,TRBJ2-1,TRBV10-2,CASSEQGATSKFF,TGCGCCAGCAGTGAGCAAGGGGCCACTAGCAAGTTCTTC
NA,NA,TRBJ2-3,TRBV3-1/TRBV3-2,CASSYPGGYSDTQYF,TGTGCCAGCAGCTACCCTGGGGGCTACTCAGATACGCAGTATTTT
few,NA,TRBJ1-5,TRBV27,CASSPNQPQHF,TGTGCCAGCAGTCCTAATCAGCCCCAGCATTTT
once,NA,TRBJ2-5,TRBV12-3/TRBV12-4,CASSYHIQETQYF,TGTGCCAGCAGCTATCACATCCAAGAGACCCAGTACTTC
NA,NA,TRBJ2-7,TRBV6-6,CASRNDKVSYEQYF,TGTGCCAGCAGAAACGACAAGGTCTCCTACGAGCAGTACTTC
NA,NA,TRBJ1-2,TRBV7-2,CASRLPGYGYTF,TGTGCCAGCAGATTGCCCGGGTATGGCTACACCTTC
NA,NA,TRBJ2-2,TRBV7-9,CASSLFIDLPGELFF,TGTGCCAGCAGCTTATTTATAGACCTCCCCGGGGAGCTGTTTTTT
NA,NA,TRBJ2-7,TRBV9,CASSVGRTRGAYEQYF,TGTGCCAGCAGCGTAGGTAGGACGCGAGGGGCCTACGAGCAGTACTTC
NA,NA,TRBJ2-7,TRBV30,CAWSPGTVSYEQYF,TGTGCCTGGAGTCCCGGGACGGTCTCCTACGAGCAGTACTTC
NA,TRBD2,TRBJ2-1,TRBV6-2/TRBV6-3,CASSQATSGRYEQFF,TGTGCCAGCAGTCAAGCGACTAGCGGGAGGTATGAGCAGTTCTTC
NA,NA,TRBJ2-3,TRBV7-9,CASSFYGAERGTDTQYF,TGTGCCAGCAGCTTCTATGGGGCTGAGAGAGGCACAGATACGCAGTATTTT
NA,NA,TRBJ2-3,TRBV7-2,CASSGRGASGTDTQYF,TGTGCCAGCAGTGGCAGGGGGGCCTCGGGAACAGATACGCAGTATTTT
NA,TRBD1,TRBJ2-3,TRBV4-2,CASSQGDRYTDTQYF,TGTGCCAGCAGCCAAGGGGACAGATACACAGATACGCAGTATTTT
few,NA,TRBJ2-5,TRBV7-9,CASSLVGGETQYF,TGTGCCAGCAGCTTAGTAGGGGGGGAGACCCAGTACTTC
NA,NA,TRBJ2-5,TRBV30,CAWSASLEETQYF,TGTGCCTGGAGTGCCTCCTTAGAAGAGACCCAGTACTTC
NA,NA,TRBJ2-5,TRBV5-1,CASSGGQKETQYF,TGCGCCAGCAGCGGGGGACAAAAAGAGACCCAGTACTTC
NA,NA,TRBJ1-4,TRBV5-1,CASSLGSRLNEKLFF,TGCGCCAGCAGCTTGGGGTCACGGCTTAATGAAAAACTGTTTTTT
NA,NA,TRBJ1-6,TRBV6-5,CASSYSRTANSPLHF,TGTGCCAGCAGTTACTCTCGGACAGCCAATTCACCCCTCCACTTT
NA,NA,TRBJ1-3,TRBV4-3,CASSQKLGEDGNTIYF,TGCGCCAGCAGCCAAAAACTGGGGGAGGATGGAAACACCATATATTTT
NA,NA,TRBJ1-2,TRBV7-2,CASSGVGANYGYTF,TGTGCCAGCAGCGGCGTGGGGGCTAACTATGGCTACACCTTC
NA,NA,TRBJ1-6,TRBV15,CATSRGVGSYNSPLHF,TGTGCCACCAGCAGAGGGGTTGGCTCCTATAATTCACCCCTCCACTTT
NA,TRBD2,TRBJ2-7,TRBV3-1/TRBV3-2,CASSQGSSGGYEQYF,TGTGCCAGCAGCCAAGGCTCTAGCGGGGGTTACGAGCAGTACTTC
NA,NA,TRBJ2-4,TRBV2,CASRADRSVGIQYF,TGTGCCAGCAGGGCTGACAGGTCGGTGGGCATTCAGTACTTC
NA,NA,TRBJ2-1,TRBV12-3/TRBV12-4,CASSLTPNEQFF,TGTGCCAGCAGCCTAACTCCGAATGAGCAGTTCTTC
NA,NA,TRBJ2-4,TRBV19,CASSIMWGGQNIQYF,TGTGCCAGTAGTATTATGTGGGGGGGCCAAAACATTCAGTACTTC
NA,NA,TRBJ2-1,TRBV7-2,CASSLEGGYNEQFF,TGTGCCAGCAGCTTAGAGGGCGGATACAATGAGCAGTTCTTC
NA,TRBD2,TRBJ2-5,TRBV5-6,CASSLRAGAGETQYF,TGTGCCAGCAGCTTGCGCGCGGGAGCGGGGGAGACCCAGTACTTC
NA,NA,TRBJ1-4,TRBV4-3,CASSQDRTVEKLFF,TGCGCCAGCAGCCAAGATAGAACGGTGGAAAAACTGTTTTTT
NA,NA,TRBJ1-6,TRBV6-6,CAIGKNNSPLHF,TGTGCCATAGGGAAAAATAATTCACCCCTCCACTTT
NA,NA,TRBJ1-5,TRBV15,CATSRDFGKGGRNQPQHF,TGTGCCACCAGCAGAGATTTCGGAAAGGGCGGGAGAAATCAGCCCCAGCATTTT
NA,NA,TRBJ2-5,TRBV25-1,CASSDIGISQETQYF,TGTGCCAGCAGTGACATCGGGATTTCACAAGAGACCCAGTACTTC
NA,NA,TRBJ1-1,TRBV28,CASSTRTGEAFF,TGTGCCAGCAGTACTAGGACGGGAGAAGCTTTCTTT
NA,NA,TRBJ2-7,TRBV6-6,CASRRDGRYITYEQYF,TGTGCCAGCAGGCGAGACGGCCGCTACATTACCTACGAGCAGTACTTC
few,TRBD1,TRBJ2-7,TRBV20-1,CSATPGQGQYF,TGCAGTGCTACCCCGGGACAGGGGCAGTACTTC
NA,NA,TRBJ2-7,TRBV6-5,CASSYEAGREQYF,TGTGCCAGCAGTTACGAGGCAGGACGCGAGCAGTACTTC